The next 17 T cell receptor beta chains were all read from a single sample in a study of CD8 T cells in ankylosing spondylitis. TCRdb re-derived calls from the 5' RACE reads in MiXCR, one entry per CDR3 protein. The sample holds about 160,000 distinct CDR3 sequences; about 42% are singletons and the top ten take 12% to 15%. Sequenced input: synovial fluid, either unsorted or a sorted T cell fraction (not recorded which). The receptors derive from a male donor with ankylosing spondylitis.

This clonotype was counted only a few times. CDR3 residues: CASSLGIGGANEKLFF. The CDR3 DNA is TGTGCCAGCAGCTTAGGCATTGGGGGGGCGAATGAAAAACTGTTTTTT. The V call is TRBV11-2, the J call TRBJ1-4; TRBD1 might be the D (6 bases). Trimming pared 1 base from V and 5 bases from J, leaving 14 bases between. Germline V gene data show CDR1 as SGHAT and CDR2 as FQNNGV. This CDR3 comprises 16 residues.

This clonotype has only a few counts. The gene calls are TRBV25-1 and TRBJ1-5; D is uncertain. Germline V gene lookup returns CDR1 MGHDK and CDR2 SYGVNS. The CDR3 runs 8 residues. The CDR3 region has the DNA TGTCCCTGGGAGCCCCAGCATTTT. As protein: CPWEPQHF.

The table lists this clonotype with many counts. The V and J genes are TRBV27 and TRBJ1-5; D perhaps matches TRBD1 (5 bases). V dropped 6 bases and J dropped 5 bases, with 11 bases sitting between them. Germline-derived CDR1 and CDR2 are MNHEY and SMNVEV (reference sequence). The CDR3 consists of 13 residues. CDR3 region: CASSQGVHQPQHF. The DNA of the CDR3 is TGTGCCAGCAGCCAAGGGGTGCATCAGCCCCAGCATTTT.

As for this clonotype: A much bigger clone sits one base away, suggesting this may be a read error. This CDR3 reads CAWSVDRNTEAFF. CDR3 bases: TGTGCCTGGAGTGTAGACAGGAACACTGAAGCTTTCTTT. The chain employs TRBV30 and TRBJ1-1; TRBD1 is a possible D gene (5 bases). This CDR3 spans 13 amino acids. Germline assignment: CDR1 GTSNPN and CDR2 SVGIG (reference sequence). The V end was cut by 0 bases, the J end by 1 base, with 6 bases between. Supplemented by reference TRBV30 and TRBJ1-1, the full variable domain reads SQTIHQWPATLVQPVGSPLSLECTVEGTSNPNLYWYRQAAGRGLQLLFYSVGIGQISSEVPQNLSASRPQDRQFILSSKKLLLSDSGFYLCAWSVDRNTEAFFGQGTRLTVV.

The genes are TRBV7-2 and TRBJ1-1, with D uncertain. Per the germline V gene, CDR1 is SGHTA and CDR2 is FQGNSA. V lost 1 base and J lost 5, with 8 bases in between. The CDR3 length is 13 residues. The CDR3 is CASSLEIGTEAFF. Written as DNA, the CDR3 is TGTGCCAGCAGCTTAGAAATAGGAACTGAAGCTTTCTTT.

This clonotype was detected a few times. This chain uses TRBV7-8 with TRBJ1-1; D unclear. Germline V lookup: CDR1 SGHVS, CDR2 FQNEAQ. The ends were cut back, 6 bases at V and 0 bases at J, with 23 bases in the middle. The CDR3 contains 18 residues. Here the CDR3 reads CASSRRETRTEMNTEAFF. The CDR3 bases are TGTGCCAGCAGTAGGCGGGAAACGAGGACCGAAATGAACACTGAAGCTTTCTTT.

The gene calls are TRBV2 and TRBJ1-1; 10 bases map to TRBD1. The trim removed 6 bases at V and 6 bases at J, leaving 7 bases unmatched. The CDR3 covers 14 residues. The germline CDR1 and CDR2 sequences are SNHLY and FYNNEI. CDR3 region: CASRTTGTGAEAFF. The CDR3 nucleotides are TGTGCCAGCAGGACGACCGGGACAGGGGCTGAAGCTTTCTTT.

This sequence joins TRBV28 and TRBJ1-4; D may be TRBD1 (6 bases). In germline, CDR1 is MDHEN, CDR2 SYDVKM. Trimming took off 9 bases at V and 8 bases at J, with 16 bases between the two ends. The CDR3 contains 13 residues. The CDR3 loop is CASTRGWFEKLFF. Here the CDR3 DNA reads TGTGCCAGTACGAGGGGGTGGTTCGAAAAACTGTTTTTT.

V gene TRBV5-1 combines with J gene TRBJ2-2, with unresolved D. The CDR3 has 17 amino acids. Per the germline V gene, CDR1 is SGHRS and CDR2 is YFSETQ. Trimming took 2 bases from V and 1 from J, leaving 15 bases between them. DNA of the CDR3: TGCGCCAGCAGCTTTGTCCTGCCCCAAGGGAACACCGGGGAGCTGTTTTTT. It codes for CASSFVLPQGNTGELFF.

CDR3 region: CASPPQKTSTDTQYF. The CDR3 DNA follows: TGTGCCAGCCCCCCACAGAAGACTAGCACAGATACGCAGTATTTT. The chain employs TRBV28 and TRBJ2-3, with D hard to call. V lost 8 bases and J 0 bases, leaving 15 bases between the germline ends. This CDR3 comprises 15 residues. The germline gives CDR1 MDHEN, CDR2 SYDVKM.

This clonotype showed up just a few times. The rearrangement links TRBV21-1 to TRBJ1-2. TRBV21-1 is described as a pseudogene. CDR3 length equals 15 residues. The CDR3 DNA reads TGTGCCAGCACCCTACCCCGCGAGATCCACTATGGCTACACCTTC. Amino acid sequence: CASTLPREIHYGYTF.

This clonotype was seen only a few times. The J gene is TRBJ2-5, the V gene TRBV12-3 or TRBV12-4; 7 bases align to TRBD1. The CDR3 runs 14 residues. V lost 4 bases and J lost 2; bases outside the gene matches: 4. The CDR3 sequence: CASSSDREQETQYF. CDR3 nucleotides: TGTGCCAGCAGTTCCGACAGGGAACAAGAGACCCAGTACTTC.

This clonotype has at least ten counts. For the CDR3, the DNA is TGCAGCGTTGACGGCCTAGCGATTTACAATGAGCAGTTCTTC. Protein: CSVDGLAIYNEQFF. V gene TRBV29-1 combines with J gene TRBJ2-1; D may be TRBD2 (6 bases). This CDR3 has 14 residues. With 3 bases removed from V and 4 bases from J, the gap between germline ends came to 13 bases. Germline V gives CDR1 SQVTM, CDR2 ANQGSEA.

This chain links TRBV7-9 with TRBJ2-7, with unresolved D. The CDR3 is 13 amino acids. Trimming took 5 bases from V and 4 from J, leaving 12 bases between them. Germline values: CDR1 SEHNR, CDR2 FQNEAQ (reference sequence). CDR3 sequence (DNA): TGTGCCAGCAGCCAAGGGCCCACATACGAGCAGTACTTC. It encodes CASSQGPTYEQYF.

In its sample, this clonotype was seen a few times. The chain combines TRBV7-8 with TRBJ2-5; 8 bases are a match to TRBD2. V shed 2 bases, J shed 4 bases, and the junction held 3 bases outside the gene matches. The CDR3 extends over 14 amino acids. CDR1 is SGHVS and CDR2 is FQNEAQ in the germline V gene. As DNA, the CDR3 is TGTGCCAGCAGCTTACCGGGGGGGCCAGAGACCCAGTACTTC. Its protein is CASSLPGGPETQYF.

CDR3 sequence: CASRDSGLGSLPLHF. For the CDR3, the DNA is TGTGCCAGCAGGGACAGTGGTTTGGGAAGTTTGCCCCTCCACTTT. The chain is built from TRBV12-3 or TRBV12-4 and TRBJ1-6; a weak D match, TRBD1 (6 bases). CDR3 size: 15 residues. Trimming took off 6 bases at V and 13 bases at J, with 22 bases between the two ends.

The chain recombines TRBV7-9 with TRBJ2-1; 7 bases match TRBD2. This CDR3 spans 15 amino acids. Trimming cost V 5 bases and J 5 bases; bases outside gene matches: 9. The germline V gene encodes CDR1 SEHNR and CDR2 FQNEAQ (reference sequence). The CDR3 loop is CASSQIRDYNNEQFF. The CDR3 nucleotides are TGTGCCAGCAGCCAGATCCGGGACTACAACAATGAGCAGTTCTTC.